These T cell receptor beta chains were read from a single sample in a study of T cell clonotyping in hematopoietic cell transplantation. Method: immunoSEQ multiplex PCR; TCRdb's copy keeps in-frame clones and lacks some. The table has 65,000 to 80,000 clones, roughly 95% seen once; the top ten hold around 1.7%. The sequencing here drew on peripheral blood mononuclear cells, taken before stem cell transplant. All receptors derive from a woman between 50 and 59 years old with acute myeloid leukemia. Some clones in this sample may be carry-over from other donors' samples. The CDR3 runs from the conserved cysteine through the conserved F or W. The D gene is left open where the match is weak. Not every row has a clone size; where given, it reads once, few, many or a size class.

>TRBV27|12|-|-|TRBJ1-1
TGTGCCAGCGATAACACGGAATATGAAGCTTTCTTT
CASDNTEYEAFF
>TRBV7-3|14|-|-|TRBJ1-2
TGTGCCAGCAGCTCGGATGTCCATAACTATGGCTACACCTTC
CASSSDVHNYGYTF
>TRBV30|13|-|TRBD1|TRBJ2-7
TGTGCCTGGGCGGACGGGACAGGGGCCGAGCAGTACTTC
CAWADGTGAEQYF
>TRBV20-1|11|-|-|TRBJ1-1
TGCAGTGCCAACAGGAATTCTGAAGCTTTCTTT
CSANRNSEAFF
>TRBV14|18|once|-|TRBJ1-6
TGTGCCAGCAGCCAAGACTGGCTAGGTAGCTCCTATAATTCACCCCTCCACTTT
CASSQDWLGSSYNSPLHF
>TRBV11-3|13|-|TRBD1|TRBJ2-1
TGTGCCAGCAGCCCGACAGGGGGCAATGAGCAGTTCTTC
CASSPTGGNEQFF
>TRBV6-1|15|-|-|TRBJ1-2
TGTGCCAGCAGTCCCGACTGGGGGGGGGTCTATGGCTACACCTTC
CASSPDWGGVYGYTF
>TRBV29-1|18|-|TRBD2|TRBJ2-5
TGCAGCGTTGAAGTGGGGACTAGCGGGGAGGGGGCCCAAGAGACCCAGTACTTC
CSVEVGTSGEGAQETQYF
>TRBV5-1|11|-|TRBD1|TRBJ2-7
TGCGCCAGCAGAAGGACAGGGGAGCAGTACTTC
CASRRTGEQYF
>TRBV6-5|15|-|-|TRBJ2-1
TGTGCCAGCAGTTTCGGCCGTTCCTCCTACAATGAGCAGTTCTTC
CASSFGRSSYNEQFF
>TRBV6-1|15|-|-|TRBJ1-1
TGTGCCAGCAGGGAGGGGGAGTATTTGAACACTGAAGCTTTCTTT
CASREGEYLNTEAFF
>TRBV30|14|-|TRBD1|TRBJ1-2
TGTGCCAGCCCGGTGCCAGGGGGGGGTTATGGCTACACCTTC
CASPVPGGGYGYTF
>TRBV19|13|once|TRBD1|TRBJ1-1
TGTGCCAGTAGTCTGCGGACAGGGGTTCGGGCTTTCTTT
CASSLRTGVRAFF
>TRBV29-1|16|-|TRBD2|TRBJ2-1
TGCAGCGTTGACCGACTAGCGGATCCTACCTACAATGAGCAGTTCTTC
CSVDRLADPTYNEQFF
>TRBV19|17|-|TRBD1|TRBJ2-7
TGTGCCAGTAGTACAAGCGACAGGGGGCGGACTTTATACGAGCAGTACTTC
CASSTSDRGRTLYEQYF